The T cell receptor (beta chain) described here comes from a study of blood T cell repertoires in acute mononucleosis (dated by TCRdb to about 2020). General notes on the study: To capture the memory response, convalescent samples were obtained between 5 and 8 months after the acute presentation. Mean blood EBV load was approximately 4 log10 genome copies per million B cells during acute infection and 2.6 at convalescence.

For TCR profiling, total RNA from at least 8,000 sorted tetramer+ CD8 T cells was reverse transcribed into cDNA. PCR with primers that anneal to V and J regions amplified CDR3 regions and added unique molecular identifiers to track templates. The immunoSEQ platform, including its sequencing and error-correction standards, was used to profile TCRalpha and TCRbeta chains. In the authors' own workflow: Clonal copy numbers were corrected for sequencing and PCR errors, and CDR3s were defined per IMGT conventions. Analysis was restricted to productive rearrangements and was performed with immunoSEQ Analyzer versions 2.0 and 3.0, and gene-pairing frequencies were further processed in Microsoft Excel. Circos plots were used to visualize V-J pairings, and MEME plus a custom motifSearch program were used to find CDR3 motifs. The probability of generation of TCR sequences was calculated using the OLGA algorithm. Clonotypes found at both visits were termed persistent, clonotypes found only in the acute phase were termed nonpersistent, and clonotypes found only at convalescence were termed de novo. A public TCR was defined as an amino acid clonotype used by more than one donor. The table comes from immuneACCESS by way of TCRdb, which keeps in-frame sequences with V and J called. Part of the clones is missing from these tables; in studies checked, under half for an unresolved V gene and the rest for unknown reasons. Clone size and V and J calls were adopted from that table, with D and trimming inferred from the DNA. For this sample the table gives fewer than 800 clones, of which about 30% were detected only once. The ten most abundant clones make up around 50% of the sample.

The CDR3 covers 15 residues, taking in both the cysteine and the phenylalanine. The retained sequence is limited to the CDR3, 45 bases, with the frame set at the first base. The germline V gene (reference sequence) gives CDR1 as LNHNV and CDR2 as YYDKDF. V is cut by 10 bases and J by 2 bases, and the space between the germline ends is 17 bases. This sample's time point label indicates: convalescence about 6 months (5-8 months) after acute presentation (visit 7). Over primary infection, the study followed CD8 T cell responses to two immunodominant EBV epitopes: BRLF1 109 (YVL-BR) and BMLF1 280 (GLC-BM). A positive serum heterophile antibody test together with EBV viral capsid antigen-specific IgM pointed to primary EBV infection. Total CD8 T cells were first enriched from PBMCs by magnetic positive selection (MACS). A FACSAria III was used to sort live CD3+ CD8+ tetramer+ cells to over 95% purity. Cells were sorted with a PE-conjugated tetramer loaded with the BMLF1 280-288 peptide. Directly ex vivo after tetramer sorting, the TCR repertoires of EBV epitope-specific CD8 T cells were deep-sequenced at acute infection and at convalescence. A few people aged about 18 to 30 with clinical acute infectious mononucleosis and laboratory evidence of primary EBV infection were used as donors. Heparinized peripheral blood was collected when donors presented clinically with mononucleosis symptoms and again about 6 months afterward. PBMCs were isolated by Ficoll-Paque density gradient centrifugation.

For this clone: No qualities accompany the bases; no much larger clone lies one base away.

Overall study outcomes, separate from this receptor: Persistence into convalescence was observed for only about 9% of unique acute clonotypes, yet most of the response was made up by these persisting clonotypes, and the remaining acute clonotypes were seemingly replaced by new diverse de novo clonotypes. Because only a fraction of each donor's blood was analyzed, sampling error might partly account for the low clonotype overlap between the acute and convalescent samples. The cohort comprised only a few donors, so group averages rested on very few individuals. Both chains seemed to play a part in GLC-BM selection, with public TCRbeta motifs on BV14-BJ2 and BV20-BJ1 appearing together with a TCRalpha motif on AV5-AJ31.

This clonotype was sampled from a man aged 18 to 29 with infectious mononucleosis caused by EBV. The source material was EBV GLC epitope tetramer+ CD8+ T cells sorted from PBMCs, sampled during convalescence from infectious mononucleosis. The cell subset or site label here, explained by the study, means: CD8 T cells binding tetramer with EBV BMLF1 280-288 peptide (GLC-BM). Recombination connected TRBV15 to TRBJ2-2, with the D assignment possibly TRBD1 or TRBD2, given 5 matching bases for each. The bases read TGTGCCAGCCAGAACGGGACGGTAAACACCGGGGAGCTGTTTTTT. It specifies CASQNGTVNTGELFF.